The rows below give T cell receptor beta chains drawn from one sample of a study of cytotoxic CD8 clonotypes in ibrutinib-treated CLL. Sequencing was performed with immunoSEQ multiplex PCR; in TCRdb, only in-frame clones are kept and a portion is missing. The sample carries roughly 330,000 clones, 67% recorded once. The sequencing used PBMCs, collected after 36 months of ibrutinib treatment. The receptors here all came from a human donor with chronic lymphocytic leukemia. Each CDR3 is given with its conserved first and last residue. A D gene is named only where the DNA matches it firmly. Some rows mark clone size as missing; the rest say once, few, many or name a class of expanded clone.

clone size: .; D gene: TRBD1; V gene: TRBV5-1; J gene: TRBJ1-2; CDR3 DNA: TGCGCCAGCAGCTTGGCCCTCGGGGGACAGGGCCCTTATGGCTACACCTTC; CDR3 protein: CASSLALGGQGPYGYTF
clone size: .; D gene: .; V gene: TRBV7-3; J gene: TRBJ2-1; CDR3 DNA: TGTGCCAGCAGCTTTGGCACCTCGTCCAATGAGCAGTTCTTC; CDR3 protein: CASSFGTSSNEQFF
clone size: .; D gene: .; V gene: TRBV2; J gene: TRBJ1-3; CDR3 DNA: TGTGCCAGCAGTGAAGCGGGGCGGACTCCGAGCTCTGGAAACACCATATATTTT; CDR3 protein: CASSEAGRTPSSGNTIYF
clone size: .; D gene: TRBD1; V gene: TRBV5-6; J gene: TRBJ2-2; CDR3 DNA: TGTGCCAGCGCCGGGACAGTTAACACCGGGGAGCTGTTTTTT; CDR3 protein: CASAGTVNTGELFF
clone size: .; D gene: TRBD1; V gene: TRBV7-3; J gene: TRBJ2-7; CDR3 DNA: TGTGCCAGCAGCCTAAGGGGGACAGGCTCCTACGAGCAGTACTTC; CDR3 protein: CASSLRGTGSYEQYF
clone size: .; D gene: .; V gene: TRBV7-6; J gene: TRBJ2-1; CDR3 DNA: TGTGCCAGCAGTCGAGACAGATTTACGAACAATGAGCAGTTCTTC; CDR3 protein: CASSRDRFTNNEQFF
clone size: .; D gene: .; V gene: TRBV7-9; J gene: TRBJ2-1; CDR3 DNA: TGTGCCAGCAGCCTCAGACCAGACAATGAGCAGTTCTTC; CDR3 protein: CASSLRPDNEQFF
clone size: .; D gene: .; V gene: TRBV5-1; J gene: TRBJ2-5; CDR3 DNA: TGCGCCAGCAGCTTGTATCTGGCGGCCCTCCAAGAGACCCAGTACTTC; CDR3 protein: CASSLYLAALQETQYF
clone size: .; D gene: .; V gene: TRBV29-1; J gene: TRBJ2-1; CDR3 DNA: TGCAGCGCAGCACAGTTATACAATGAGCAGTTCTTC; CDR3 protein: CSAAQLYNEQFF
clone size: .; D gene: TRBD2; V gene: TRBV11-2; J gene: TRBJ2-5; CDR3 DNA: TGTGCCAGCAGCCGTAGCCTAGCGGTCCAAGAGACCCAGTACTTC; CDR3 protein: CASSRSLAVQETQYF
clone size: few; D gene: .; V gene: TRBV29-1; J gene: TRBJ2-2; CDR3 DNA: TGCAGCGTCAGGGTAATCGGGGAGCTGTTTTTT; CDR3 protein: CSVRVIGELFF
clone size: .; D gene: .; V gene: TRBV10-2; J gene: TRBJ2-5; CDR3 DNA: TGCGCCAGCAGTAGGGGGAAGGTGGAGACCCAGTACTTC; CDR3 protein: CASSRGKVETQYF
clone size: .; D gene: TRBD1; V gene: TRBV5-6; J gene: TRBJ1-4; CDR3 DNA: TGTGCCAGCAGCTCCTTCGACAGGGGTAATGAAAAACTGTTTTTT; CDR3 protein: CASSSFDRGNEKLFF
clone size: few; D gene: .; V gene: TRBV4-2; J gene: TRBJ1-6; CDR3 DNA: TGTGCCAGCAGCCAAGATCCGTGGCCCCTCCACTTT; CDR3 protein: CASSQDPWPLHF
clone size: .; D gene: .; V gene: TRBV2; J gene: TRBJ2-3; CDR3 DNA: TGTGCCAGCAGTGCCTCTCTAAGGCTTACGCAGTATTTT; CDR3 protein: CASSASLRLTQYF
clone size: .; D gene: TRBD1; V gene: TRBV5-1; J gene: TRBJ1-2; CDR3 DNA: TGCGCCAGCCGAAATCCCCGGGACAGGGAGTCTCGTGGGTCCCTCTATGGCTACACCTTC; CDR3 protein: CASRNPRDRESRGSLYGYTF
clone size: .; D gene: TRBD1; V gene: TRBV28; J gene: TRBJ1-2; CDR3 DNA: TGTGCCAGCAGTCCCGGGACAGTTTTGTATGGCTACACCTTC; CDR3 protein: CASSPGTVLYGYTF
clone size: .; D gene: .; V gene: TRBV5-5; J gene: TRBJ2-3; CDR3 DNA: TGTGCCAGCAGCGACCTACGGTCCCGGACAAGCACAGATACGCAGTATTTT; CDR3 protein: CASSDLRSRTSTDTQYF
clone size: .; D gene: .; V gene: TRBV28; J gene: TRBJ2-7; CDR3 DNA: TGTGCCAGCAGTTCCCTAGCATCGGGACACGAGCAGTACTTC; CDR3 protein: CASSSLASGHEQYF
clone size: .; D gene: .; V gene: TRBV28; J gene: TRBJ2-7; CDR3 DNA: TGTGCCAGCAGGTCCGGGCCCATAATTTACGAGCAGTACTTC; CDR3 protein: CASRSGPIIYEQYF
clone size: .; D gene: TRBD1; V gene: TRBV5-4; J gene: TRBJ2-5; CDR3 DNA: TGTGCCAGCAGCTTGGCAAGGGGGCTTGGGATACCTAAGGAGACCCAGTACTTC; CDR3 protein: CASSLARGLGIPKETQYF
clone size: once; D gene: TRBD2; V gene: TRBV7-2; J gene: TRBJ2-3; CDR3 DNA: TGTGCCAGCAGCTTAGGGTTTAGAGGCGGGGGAAAGGTAGATACGCAGTATTTT; CDR3 protein: CASSLGFRGGGKVDTQYF
clone size: .; D gene: TRBD2; V gene: TRBV9; J gene: TRBJ2-3; CDR3 DNA: TGTGCCAGCAGCGTAGGGCGGGGGACCCTACCTAGCACAGATACGCAGTATTTT; CDR3 protein: CASSVGRGTLPSTDTQYF
clone size: .; D gene: .; V gene: TRBV28; J gene: TRBJ1-5; CDR3 DNA: TGTGCCTCCTCCGTGTATAGGAGCAATCAGCCCCAGCATTTT; CDR3 protein: CASSVYRSNQPQHF
clone size: few; D gene: .; V gene: TRBV4-1; J gene: TRBJ1-1; CDR3 DNA: TGCGCCAGCAGCTACCGCGGTAACACTGAAGCTTTCTTT; CDR3 protein: CASSYRGNTEAFF
clone size: .; D gene: .; V gene: TRBV6-1; J gene: TRBJ1-5; CDR3 DNA: TGTGCCAGCGGAACTCAGGGGAGGCATCAGCCCCAGCATTTT; CDR3 protein: CASGTQGRHQPQHF
clone size: .; D gene: TRBD1; V gene: TRBV11-2; J gene: TRBJ1-1; CDR3 DNA: TGTGCCAGCATCCTAGGACAGGGAATCACTGAAGCTTTCTTT; CDR3 protein: CASILGQGITEAFF
clone size: .; D gene: .; V gene: TRBV9; J gene: TRBJ2-3; CDR3 DNA: TGTGCCAGCAGCGTTGGAGGGAGCCGGACAGATACGCAGTATTTT; CDR3 protein: CASSVGGSRTDTQYF
clone size: .; D gene: .; V gene: TRBV2; J gene: TRBJ1-1; CDR3 DNA: TGTGCCAGCAGTGAGAACAGGAACACTGAAGCTTTCTTT; CDR3 protein: CASSENRNTEAFF
clone size: .; D gene: TRBD1; V gene: TRBV11-2; J gene: TRBJ2-1; CDR3 DNA: TGTGCCAGCAGCTTCCGACAGGGGCGCTACAATGAGCAGTTCTTC; CDR3 protein: CASSFRQGRYNEQFF
clone size: .; D gene: .; V gene: TRBV11-1; J gene: TRBJ2-3; CDR3 DNA: TGTGCCAGCAGCCTCGAGGGGGGGGGCCGTGGTACGCAGTATTTT; CDR3 protein: CASSLEGGGRGTQYF
clone size: .; D gene: .; V gene: TRBV5-1; J gene: TRBJ2-1; CDR3 DNA: TGCGCCAGCAGCTCGTCCGGGACACCAAACAATGAGCAGTTCTTC; CDR3 protein: CASSSSGTPNNEQFF
clone size: few; D gene: .; V gene: TRBV10-2; J gene: TRBJ2-3; CDR3 DNA: TGCGCCAGCGCCGTCGAGGGTACAGATACGCAGTATTTT; CDR3 protein: CASAVEGTDTQYF
clone size: .; D gene: TRBD1; V gene: TRBV7-2; J gene: TRBJ1-2; CDR3 DNA: TGTGCCAGCAGCTTAGAGTATTACAGGGGCGGCTACACCTTC; CDR3 protein: CASSLEYYRGGYTF